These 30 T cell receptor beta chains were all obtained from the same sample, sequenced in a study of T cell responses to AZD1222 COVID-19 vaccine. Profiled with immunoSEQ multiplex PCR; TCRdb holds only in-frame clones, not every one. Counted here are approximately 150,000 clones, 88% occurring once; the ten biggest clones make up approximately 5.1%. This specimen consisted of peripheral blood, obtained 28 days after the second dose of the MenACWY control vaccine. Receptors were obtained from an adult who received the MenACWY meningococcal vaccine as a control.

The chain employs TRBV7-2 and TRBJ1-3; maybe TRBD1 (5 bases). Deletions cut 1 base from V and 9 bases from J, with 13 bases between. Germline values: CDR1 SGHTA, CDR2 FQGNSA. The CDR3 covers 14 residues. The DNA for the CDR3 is TGTGCCAGCAGCTTAGTCCAGGGTTTTGGCACCATATATTTT. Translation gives CASSLVQGFGTIYF.

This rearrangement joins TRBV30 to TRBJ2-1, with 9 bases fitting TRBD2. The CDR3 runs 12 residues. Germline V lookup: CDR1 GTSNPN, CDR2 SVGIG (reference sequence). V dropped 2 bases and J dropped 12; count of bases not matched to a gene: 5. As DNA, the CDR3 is TGTGCCTGGAGTCCTCAAGCGGGAGGGCAGTTCTTC. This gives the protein CAWSPQAGGQFF.

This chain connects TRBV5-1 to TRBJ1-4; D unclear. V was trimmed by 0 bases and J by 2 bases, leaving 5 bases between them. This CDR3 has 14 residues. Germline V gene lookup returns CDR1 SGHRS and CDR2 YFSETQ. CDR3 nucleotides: TGCGCCAGCAGCTTGGGGAGGACTAATGAAAAACTGTTTTTT. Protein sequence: CASSLGRTNEKLFF.

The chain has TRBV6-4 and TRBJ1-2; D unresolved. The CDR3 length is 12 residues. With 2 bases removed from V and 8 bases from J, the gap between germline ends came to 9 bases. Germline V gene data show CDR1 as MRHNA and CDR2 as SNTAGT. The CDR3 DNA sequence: TGTGCCAGCAGTGACAGAGGTTGGGGCTACACCTTC. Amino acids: CASSDRGWGYTF.

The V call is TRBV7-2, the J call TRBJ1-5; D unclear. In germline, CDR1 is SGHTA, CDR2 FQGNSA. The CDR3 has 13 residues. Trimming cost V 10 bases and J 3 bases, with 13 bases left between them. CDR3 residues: CATGRTLNQPQHF. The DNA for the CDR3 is TGTGCCACGGGCCGGACGCTCAATCAGCCCCAGCATTTT.

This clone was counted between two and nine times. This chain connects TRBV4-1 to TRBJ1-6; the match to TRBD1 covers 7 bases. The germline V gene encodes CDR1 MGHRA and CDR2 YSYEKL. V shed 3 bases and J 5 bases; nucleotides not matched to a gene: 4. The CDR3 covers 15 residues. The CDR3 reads CASSHPTGDNSPLHF. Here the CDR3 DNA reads TGCGCCAGCAGCCACCCCACAGGGGATAATTCACCCCTCCACTTT.

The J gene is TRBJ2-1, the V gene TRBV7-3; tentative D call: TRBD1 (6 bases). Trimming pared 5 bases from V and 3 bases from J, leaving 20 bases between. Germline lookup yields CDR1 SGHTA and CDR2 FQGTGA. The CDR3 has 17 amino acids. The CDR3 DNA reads TGTGCCAGCAGCGACCTCTCGGGACAAGGGGTCTACAATGAGCAGTTCTTC. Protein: CASSDLSGQGVYNEQFF.

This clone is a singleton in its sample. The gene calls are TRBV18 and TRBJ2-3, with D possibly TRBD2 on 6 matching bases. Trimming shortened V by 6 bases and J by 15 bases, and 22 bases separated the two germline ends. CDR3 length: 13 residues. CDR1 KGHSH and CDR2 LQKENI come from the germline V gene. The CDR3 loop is CASSPSLTSKFYF. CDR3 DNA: TGTGCCAGCTCGCCATCCCTGACTAGTAAGTTCTATTTT.

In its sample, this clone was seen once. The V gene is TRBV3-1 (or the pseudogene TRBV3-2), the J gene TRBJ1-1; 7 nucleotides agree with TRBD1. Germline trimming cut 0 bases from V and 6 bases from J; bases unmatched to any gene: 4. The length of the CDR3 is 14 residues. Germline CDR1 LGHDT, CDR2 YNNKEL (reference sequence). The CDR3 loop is CASSQEGQAAEAFF. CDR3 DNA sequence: TGTGCCAGCAGCCAAGAAGGACAGGCAGCTGAAGCTTTCTTT.

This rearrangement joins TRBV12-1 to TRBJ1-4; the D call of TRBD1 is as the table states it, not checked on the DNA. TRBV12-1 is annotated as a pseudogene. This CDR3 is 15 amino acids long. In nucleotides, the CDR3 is TGTGCCAGCAGCTCTGACAGAGGCTCAAATGAAAAACTGTTTTTT. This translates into CASSSDRGSNEKLFF.

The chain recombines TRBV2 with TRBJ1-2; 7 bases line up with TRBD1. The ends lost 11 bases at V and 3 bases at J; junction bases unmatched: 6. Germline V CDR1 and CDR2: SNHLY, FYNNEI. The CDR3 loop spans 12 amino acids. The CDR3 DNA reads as TGTGCCGGACATCAGGGGGACTATGGCTACACCTTC. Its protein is CAGHQGDYGYTF.

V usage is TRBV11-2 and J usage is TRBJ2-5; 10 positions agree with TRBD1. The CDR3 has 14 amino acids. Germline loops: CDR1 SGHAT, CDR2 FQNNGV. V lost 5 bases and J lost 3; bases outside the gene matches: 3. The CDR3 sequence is CASSPGQGKETQYF. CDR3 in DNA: TGTGCCAGCAGCCCGGGACAGGGGAAAGAGACCCAGTACTTC.

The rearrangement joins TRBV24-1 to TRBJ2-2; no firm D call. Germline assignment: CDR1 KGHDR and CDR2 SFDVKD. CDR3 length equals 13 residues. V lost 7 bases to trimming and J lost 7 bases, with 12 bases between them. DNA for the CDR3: TGTGCCACCAGGGGTCGTTCTAACGGGGAGCTGTTTTTT. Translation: CATRGRSNGELFF.

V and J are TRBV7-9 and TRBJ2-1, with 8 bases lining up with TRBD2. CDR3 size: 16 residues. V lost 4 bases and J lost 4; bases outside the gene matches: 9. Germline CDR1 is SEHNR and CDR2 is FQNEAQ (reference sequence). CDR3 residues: CASSSTGTSRYNEQFF. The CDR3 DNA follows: TGTGCCAGCAGCTCGACCGGGACTAGTAGGTACAATGAGCAGTTCTTC.

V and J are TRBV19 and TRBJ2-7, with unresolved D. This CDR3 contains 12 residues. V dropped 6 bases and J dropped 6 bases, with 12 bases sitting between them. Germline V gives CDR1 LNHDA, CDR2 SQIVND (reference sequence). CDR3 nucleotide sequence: TGTGCCAGTAGCCTCTCCACGGGCGAGCAGTACTTC. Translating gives CASSLSTGEQYF.

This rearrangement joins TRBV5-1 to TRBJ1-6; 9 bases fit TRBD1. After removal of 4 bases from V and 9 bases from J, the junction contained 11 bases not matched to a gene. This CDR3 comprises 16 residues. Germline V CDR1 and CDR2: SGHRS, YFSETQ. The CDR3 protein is CASSAGTGQIGSPLHF. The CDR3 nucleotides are TGCGCCAGCAGCGCCGGGACAGGGCAGATTGGTTCACCCCTCCACTTT.

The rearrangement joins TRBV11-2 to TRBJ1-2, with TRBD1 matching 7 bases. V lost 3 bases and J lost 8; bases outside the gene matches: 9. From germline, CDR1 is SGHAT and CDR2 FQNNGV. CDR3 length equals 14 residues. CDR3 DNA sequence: TGTGCCAGCAGCTTGAGACAGGGCTTTGGAGGCTACACCTTC. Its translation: CASSLRQGFGGYTF.

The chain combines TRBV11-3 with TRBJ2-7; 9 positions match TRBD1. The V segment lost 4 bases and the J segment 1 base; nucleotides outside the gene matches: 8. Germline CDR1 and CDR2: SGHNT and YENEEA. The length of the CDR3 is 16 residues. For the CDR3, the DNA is TGTGCCAGCAGCTATTGGTCGGGACAGGGTTCCTACGAGCAGTACTTC. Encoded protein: CASSYWSGQGSYEQYF.

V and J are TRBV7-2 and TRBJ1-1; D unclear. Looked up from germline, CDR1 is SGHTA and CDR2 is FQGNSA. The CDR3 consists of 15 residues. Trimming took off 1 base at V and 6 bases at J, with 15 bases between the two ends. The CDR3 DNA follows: TGTGCCAGCAGCTTAGATTCAAGGAATGGGGCTGAAGCTTTCTTT. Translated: CASSLDSRNGAEAFF.

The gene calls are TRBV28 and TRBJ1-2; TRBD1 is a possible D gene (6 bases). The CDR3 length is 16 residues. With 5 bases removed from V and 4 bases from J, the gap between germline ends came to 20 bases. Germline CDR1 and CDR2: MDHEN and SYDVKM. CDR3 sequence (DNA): TGTGCCAGCAGTACTCCGGGACAAATACCTTCCTATGGCTACACCTTC. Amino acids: CASSTPGQIPSYGYTF.

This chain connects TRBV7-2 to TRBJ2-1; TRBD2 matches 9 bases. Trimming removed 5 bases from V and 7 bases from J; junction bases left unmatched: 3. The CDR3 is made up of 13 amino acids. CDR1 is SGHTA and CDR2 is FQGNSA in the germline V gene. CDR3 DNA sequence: TGTGCCAGCAGCGGGACTAGCCTGAATGAGCAGTTCTTC. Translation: CASSGTSLNEQFF.

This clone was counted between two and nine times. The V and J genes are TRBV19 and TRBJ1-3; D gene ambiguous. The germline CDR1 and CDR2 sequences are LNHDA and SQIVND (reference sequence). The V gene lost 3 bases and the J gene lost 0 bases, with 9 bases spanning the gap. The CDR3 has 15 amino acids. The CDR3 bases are TGTGCCAGTAGTATCCTCCCGGGCTCTGGAAACACCATATATTTT. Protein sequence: CASSILPGSGNTIYF.

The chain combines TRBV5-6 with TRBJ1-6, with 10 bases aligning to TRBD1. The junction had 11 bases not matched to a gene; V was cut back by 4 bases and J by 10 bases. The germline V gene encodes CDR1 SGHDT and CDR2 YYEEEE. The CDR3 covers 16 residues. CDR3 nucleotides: TGTGCCAGCAGCGTGGGTAGGACAGGGGGTTGGTCACCCCTCCACTTT. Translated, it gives CASSVGRTGGWSPLHF.

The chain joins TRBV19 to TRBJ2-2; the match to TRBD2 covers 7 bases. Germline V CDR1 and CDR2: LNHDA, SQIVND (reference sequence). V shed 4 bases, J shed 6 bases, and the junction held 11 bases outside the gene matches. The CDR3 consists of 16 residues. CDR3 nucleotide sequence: TGTGCCAGTAGTAAAGGATCAGCGGGACGAGCCGGGGAGCTGTTTTTT. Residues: CASSKGSAGRAGELFF.

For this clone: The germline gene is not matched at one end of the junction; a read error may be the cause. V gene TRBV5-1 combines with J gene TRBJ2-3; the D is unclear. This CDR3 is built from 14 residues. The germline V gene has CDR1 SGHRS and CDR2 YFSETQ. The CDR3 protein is CAGSFRASTDTQYF. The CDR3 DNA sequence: TGCGCCGGCAGCTTTCGAGCCAGCACAGATACGCAGTATTTT.

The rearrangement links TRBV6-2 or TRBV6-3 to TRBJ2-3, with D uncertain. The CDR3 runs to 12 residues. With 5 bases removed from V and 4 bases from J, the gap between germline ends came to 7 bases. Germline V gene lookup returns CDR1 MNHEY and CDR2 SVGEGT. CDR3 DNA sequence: TGTGCCAGCAGTCCCCAGGCAGATACGCAGTATTTT. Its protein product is CASSPQADTQYF.

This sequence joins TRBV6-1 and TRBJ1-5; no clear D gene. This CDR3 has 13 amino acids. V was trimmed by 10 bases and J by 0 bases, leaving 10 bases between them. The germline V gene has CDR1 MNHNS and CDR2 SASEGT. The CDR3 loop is CAIQSYSNQPQHF. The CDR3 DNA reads TGTGCCATACAGAGTTATAGCAATCAGCCCCAGCATTTT.

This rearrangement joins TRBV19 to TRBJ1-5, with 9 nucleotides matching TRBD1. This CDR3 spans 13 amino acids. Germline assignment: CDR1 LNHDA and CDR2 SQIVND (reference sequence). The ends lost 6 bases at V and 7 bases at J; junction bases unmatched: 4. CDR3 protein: CASSRQGEQPQHF. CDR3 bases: TGTGCCAGTAGCCGACAGGGGGAACAGCCCCAGCATTTT.

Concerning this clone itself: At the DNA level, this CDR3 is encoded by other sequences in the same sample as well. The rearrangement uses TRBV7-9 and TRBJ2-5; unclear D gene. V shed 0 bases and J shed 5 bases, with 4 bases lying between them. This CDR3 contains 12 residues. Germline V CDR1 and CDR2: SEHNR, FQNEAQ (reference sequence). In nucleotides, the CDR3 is TGTGCCAGCAGCTTAGCTGGCGAGACCCAGTACTTC. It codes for CASSLAGETQYF.

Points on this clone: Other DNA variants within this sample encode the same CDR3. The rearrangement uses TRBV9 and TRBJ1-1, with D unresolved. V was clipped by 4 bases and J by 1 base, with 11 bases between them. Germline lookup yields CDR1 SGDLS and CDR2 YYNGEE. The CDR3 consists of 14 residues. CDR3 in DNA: TGTGCCAGCAGCCTCACGGGCGGGAACACTGAAGCTTTCTTT. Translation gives CASSLTGGNTEAFF.